Shown below are 16 T cell receptor beta chains from a single sample sequenced in a study of T-cell memory formation after mild COVID-19. TCRdb fed the 5' RACE reads into MiXCR, producing one record per CDR3 protein. The data show 110,000 to 150,000 distinct CDR3 sequences, 14% seen once. The sequencing input was PBMCs or a T cell subset sorted from them (not recorded which). The receptor source for this set is an adult woman who had mild COVID-19 (a few samples of this study predate the infection). Cell type and time point are not known.

J is TRBJ2-6 and V is TRBV6-2 or TRBV6-3; D unclear. The V and J ends lost 0 bases and 2 bases respectively, with 8 bases between them. This CDR3 has 16 amino acids. Germline CDR1 reads MNHEY; CDR2 reads SVGEGT. CDR3 nucleotide sequence: TGTGCCAGCAGTTACTCGTCAGTTACTGGGGCCAACGTCCTGACTTTC. The encoded protein is CASSYSSVTGANVLTF.

V gene TRBV7-9 combines with J gene TRBJ2-1, with TRBD2 identical over 10 bases. The germline CDR1 and CDR2 sequences are SEHNR and FQNEAQ (reference sequence). The V gene end was trimmed by 0 bases and the J gene end by 4 bases; junction bases not matched to a gene: 6. CDR3 length equals 17 residues. This CDR3 is CASSLAGSGGIYNEQFF. DNA of the CDR3: TGTGCCAGCAGCTTAGCCGGTAGCGGGGGGATTTACAATGAGCAGTTCTTC.

The rearrangement joins TRBV6-2 or TRBV6-3 to TRBJ2-7, with D possibly matching TRBD2 (5 bases). This CDR3 has 12 amino acids. The V and J ends lost 8 bases and 5 bases respectively, with 13 bases between them. Germline loops: CDR1 MNHEY, CDR2 SVGEGT. The CDR3 protein is CASALVVDEQYF. The DNA for the CDR3 is TGTGCCAGCGCACTAGTGGTGGACGAGCAGTACTTC.

At least ten counts were recorded for this clonotype. The chain is built from TRBV4-1 and TRBJ2-2; D gene uncertain. V dropped 2 bases and J dropped 0 bases, with 16 bases sitting between them. Germline V gives CDR1 MGHRA, CDR2 YSYEKL. The CDR3 sequence is 18 residues long. In DNA form, the CDR3 reads TGCGCCAGCAGCCAAATAAATCTCCGAAGCGCGAACACCGGGGAGCTGTTTTTT. Translation gives CASSQINLRSANTGELFF.

This clonotype occurred a few times. V usage is TRBV12-3 or TRBV12-4 and J usage is TRBJ2-7, with 9 bases lining up with TRBD1. Trimming cost V 5 bases and J 1 base; bases outside gene matches: 6. This CDR3 is 15 amino acids long. CDR3 amino acids: CASSPTGGWSYEQYF. In DNA form, the CDR3 reads TGTGCCAGCAGTCCCACAGGGGGCTGGTCCTACGAGCAGTACTTC.

This clonotype was observed many times. The chain employs TRBV7-9 and TRBJ2-1; TRBD2 matches at 13 bases. Germline CDR1 SEHNR, CDR2 FQNEAQ (reference sequence). After removal of 4 bases from V and 6 bases from J, the junction contained 3 bases not matched to a gene. The CDR3 loop spans 15 amino acids. This CDR3 is CASSSTSGRVNEQFF. The CDR3 DNA reads as TGTGCCAGCAGCTCAACTAGCGGGAGGGTCAATGAGCAGTTCTTC.

This clonotype was counted between two and nine times. This sequence joins TRBV20-1 and TRBJ1-1; TRBD1 agrees at 8 bases. Germline V gene data show CDR1 as DFQATT and CDR2 as SNEGSKA (reference sequence). The J segment lost 5 bases and the V segment lost 5 bases, leaving 10 bases of the junction unmatched. The CDR3 totals 14 residues. CDR3 region: CSAAPSQGATEAFF. CDR3 coding DNA: TGCAGTGCTGCGCCGTCTCAGGGGGCGACTGAAGCTTTCTTT.

The chain combines TRBV10-3 with TRBJ2-2; no clear D gene. This CDR3 has 8 residues. From germline, CDR1 is ENHRY and CDR2 SYGVKD. V was shortened by 2 bases and J by 14 bases, with 0 bases between the two germline ends. The CDR3 DNA is TGTGCCATCAGTGAGCTGTTTTTT. This codes for CAISELFF.

The V call is TRBV7-9, the J call TRBJ2-1; tentative D call: TRBD2 (6 bases). The germline V and J ends were trimmed by 5 bases and 5 bases, with 16 bases remaining between them. Looked up from germline, CDR1 is SEHNR and CDR2 is FQNEAQ (reference sequence). The CDR3 has 15 residues. The CDR3 loop reads CASSPRGLGDNEQFF. CDR3 in DNA: TGTGCCAGCAGCCCCCGGGGGTTAGGGGACAATGAGCAGTTCTTC. The whole variable domain, filled in from reference TRBV7-9 and TRBJ2-1, reads DTGVSQNPRHKITKRGQNVTFRCDPISEHNRLYWYRQTLGQGPEFLTYFQNEAQLEKSRLLSDRFSAERPKGSFSTLEIQRTEQGDSAMYLCASSPRGLGDNEQFFGPGTRLTVL.

The rearrangement links TRBV3-1 to TRBJ2-1, with 7 bases aligning to TRBD1. Germline V gene data show CDR1 as LGHDT and CDR2 as YNNKEL (reference sequence). The V and J ends lost 0 bases and 9 bases, in that order; junction bases with no gene match: 8. The CDR3 extends over 15 amino acids. The CDR3 coding sequence is TGTGCCAGCAGCCAAGAGGAGACAGGGACCGTTGAGCAGTTCTTC. Translated, it gives CASSQEETGTVEQFF.

This clonotype was found many times. The chain couples TRBV18 to TRBJ2-1; a possible D gene is TRBD2 (6 bases). Trimming cost V 4 bases and J 2 bases, with 12 bases left between them. Germline loops: CDR1 KGHSH, CDR2 LQKENI. This CDR3 spans 15 amino acids. CDR3 DNA: TGTGCCAGCTCACAAACTAGCCCTCCCTACAATGAGCAGTTCTTC. This codes for CASSQTSPPYNEQFF.

This clonotype showed up just a few times. The chain combines TRBV7-9 with TRBJ2-5; perhaps TRBD1 as D (6 bases). V dropped 5 bases and J dropped 3 bases, with 16 bases sitting between them. The CDR3 consists of 15 residues. In germline, CDR1 is SEHNR, CDR2 FQNEAQ (reference sequence). CDR3 in amino acids: CASSTEGGPKETQYF. CDR3 DNA: TGTGCCAGCAGCACAGAAGGGGGACCCAAAGAGACCCAGTACTTC.

The chain links TRBV29-1 to TRBJ2-1; tentative D call: TRBD1 (6 bases). This CDR3 contains 13 residues. Trimming stripped 7 bases from V and 5 bases from J, with 15 bases between. Germline CDR1 and CDR2: SQVTM and ANQGSEA. CDR3 nucleotides: TGCAGCGGTTACGGGGACACTCACAATGAGCAGTTCTTC. This codes for CSGYGDTHNEQFF.

The J gene is TRBJ2-7, the V gene TRBV13; possible D gene TRBD1, 5 bases. CDR1 is PRHDT, CDR2 FYEKMQ, per germline (reference sequence). The CDR3 loop spans 13 amino acids. Trimming cost V 4 bases and J 3 bases, with 10 bases left between them. The CDR3 nucleotides are TGTGCCAGCAGCTGGGGCAGGGACTACGAGCAGTACTTC. Amino acid sequence: CASSWGRDYEQYF.

This chain's CDR3 is CSAPLRRGWTGELFF. The DNA of the CDR3 is TGCAGTGCTCCCTTGAGGCGGGGGTGGACCGGGGAGCTGTTTTTT. The chain employs TRBV20-1 and TRBJ2-2; 7 bases are shared with TRBD2. The CDR3 length is 15 residues. Germline V gene data show CDR1 as DFQATT and CDR2 as SNEGSKA (reference sequence). The ends lost 5 bases at V and 5 bases at J; junction bases unmatched: 11.

This chain joins TRBV5-1 and TRBJ2-1; 10 bases agree with TRBD1. This CDR3 region has 15 residues. V trimming: 4 bases; J trimming: 5 bases; junction bases outside the gene matches: 6. The V gene's germline CDR1 is SGHRS and CDR2 YFSETQ. Here the CDR3 DNA reads TGCGCCAGCAGCGACGGGACAGGGGCCGACAATGAGCAGTTCTTC. The encoded protein is CASSDGTGADNEQFF.